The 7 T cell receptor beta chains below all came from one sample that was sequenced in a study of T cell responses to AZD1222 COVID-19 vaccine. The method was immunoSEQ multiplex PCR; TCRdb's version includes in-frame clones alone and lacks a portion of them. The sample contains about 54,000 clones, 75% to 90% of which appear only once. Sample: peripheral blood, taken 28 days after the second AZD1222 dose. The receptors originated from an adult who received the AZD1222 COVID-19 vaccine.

The CDR3 loop reads CASSLFSGGDEQFF. The CDR3 DNA reads TGTGCCAGCAGTTTATTTTCAGGAGGCGATGAGCAGTTCTTC. The chain couples TRBV27 to TRBJ2-1; weak D call: TRBD2 (5 bases). V was shortened by 1 base and J by 8 bases, with 12 bases between the two germline ends. Germline V lookup: CDR1 MNHEY, CDR2 SMNVEV (reference sequence). CDR3 size: 14 residues.

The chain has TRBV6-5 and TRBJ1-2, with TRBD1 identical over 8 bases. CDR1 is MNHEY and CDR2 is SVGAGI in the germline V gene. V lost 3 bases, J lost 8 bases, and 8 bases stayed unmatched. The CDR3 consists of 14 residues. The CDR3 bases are TGTGCCAGCAGTTATGGAGACAGGGGAGGAGGCTACACCTTC. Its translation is CASSYGDRGGGYTF.

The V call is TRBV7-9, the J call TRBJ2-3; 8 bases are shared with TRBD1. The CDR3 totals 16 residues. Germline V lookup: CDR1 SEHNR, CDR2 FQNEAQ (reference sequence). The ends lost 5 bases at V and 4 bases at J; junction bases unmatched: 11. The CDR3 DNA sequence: TGTGCCAGCAGCCAATTCGGACAGGGTGTGGCAGATACGCAGTATTTT. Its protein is CASSQFGQGVADTQYF.

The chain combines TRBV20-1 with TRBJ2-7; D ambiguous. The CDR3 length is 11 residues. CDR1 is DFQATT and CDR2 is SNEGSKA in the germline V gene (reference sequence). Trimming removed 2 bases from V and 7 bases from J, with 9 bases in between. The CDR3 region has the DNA TGCAGTGCTAGAAGCAGACGGGAGCAGTACTTC. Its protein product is CSARSRREQYF.

As DNA, the CDR3 is TGTGCCAGCAGCTTACAGGGCTCTGGAAACACCATATATTTT. Its protein product is CASSLQGSGNTIYF. The V and J genes are TRBV5-8 and TRBJ1-3; possibly TRBD1 for D (6 bases). V shed 2 bases and J shed 0 bases, with 6 bases lying between them. Per the germline V gene, CDR1 is SGHTS and CDR2 is YDEGEE. The CDR3 sequence is 14 residues long. Using reference TRBV5-8 and TRBJ1-3 for the parts outside the CDR3, the full variable domain is EAGVTQSPTHLIKTRGQQATLRCSPISGHTSVYWYQQALGLGLQFLLWYDEGEERNRGNFPPRFSGRQFPNYSSELNVNALELEDSALYLCASSLQGSGNTIYFGEGSWLTVV.

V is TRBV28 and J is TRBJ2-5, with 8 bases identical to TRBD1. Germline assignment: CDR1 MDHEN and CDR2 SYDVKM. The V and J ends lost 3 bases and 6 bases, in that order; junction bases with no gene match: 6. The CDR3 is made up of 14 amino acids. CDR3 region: CASSLGDRLQTQYF. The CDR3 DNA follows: TGTGCCAGCAGTTTGGGGGACAGGCTGCAGACCCAGTACTTC. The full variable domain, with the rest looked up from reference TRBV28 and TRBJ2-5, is DVKVTQSSRYLVKRTGEKVFLECVQDMDHENMFWYRQDPGLGLRLIYFSYDVKMKEKGDIPEGYSVSREKKERFSLILESASTNQTSMYLCASSLGDRLQTQYFGPGTRLLVL.

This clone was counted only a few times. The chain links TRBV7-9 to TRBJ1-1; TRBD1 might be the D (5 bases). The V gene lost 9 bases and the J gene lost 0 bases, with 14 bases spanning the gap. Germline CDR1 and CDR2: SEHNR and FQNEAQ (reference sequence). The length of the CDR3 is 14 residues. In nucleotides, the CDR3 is TGTGCCAGTCAAGTGGGGCAGGTGAACACTGAAGCTTTCTTT. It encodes CASQVGQVNTEAFF.